The present entry profiles one T cell receptor beta chain with its context. Some clones are missing from TCRdb's copy, which holds only in-frame ones; the method was immunoSEQ multiplex PCR. The table records under 850,000 clones, approximately 90% of them present only once. The record originates from a study of shared T cell receptors in the human thymus. Germline V gene lookup returns CDR1 PRHDT and CDR2 FYEKMQ (reference sequence). With 5 bases clipped from V and 5 bases from J, the junction kept 12 bases outside the gene matches. The CDR3 sequence is 17 residues long. These data are also associated with another study on human thymus T cells. According to that study: During corrective heart surgery, resections were taken, and the thymus tissue came from them.

Sample: thymocytes. The TCR sequence derives from a boy in the first two years of life with a congenital heart defect. The genes are TRBV13 and TRBJ2-7; TRBD2 matches 13 bases. The CDR3 is CASSPGTSGNASHEQYF. As DNA, the CDR3 is TGTGCCAGCAGCCCGGGGACTAGCGGGAACGCTTCCCACGAGCAGTACTTC.